A selection of T cell receptor beta chains follows, all from one sample in a study of T cell responses to AZD1222 COVID-19 vaccine. Here immunoSEQ multiplex PCR was the method, and the copy in TCRdb shows in-frame clones only, minus some. The sample holds more than 110,000 clones, 70% to 90% seen once. The sequenced sample was peripheral blood, obtained 28 days after the second AZD1222 dose. Receptor source: an adult who received the AZD1222 COVID-19 vaccine. Both conserved end residues are part of each CDR3. The order of the fields is clone size, D gene, V gene, J gene, CDR3 protein, CDR3 DNA. D genes are given only for firm matches. Size tells how often a clone was seen (once, few, many) or the class of an expanded clone, and some rows leave it out.

NA	NA	TRBV7-8	TRBJ1-1	CASSPSWDPLNTEAFF	TGTGCCAGCAGCCCTAGCTGGGACCCCCTAAACACTGAAGCTTTCTTT
NA	NA	TRBV2	TRBJ2-7	CASSLGRGKSLSKQYF	TGTGCCAGCAGTCTCGGAAGGGGCAAATCCCTTTCGAAGCAGTACTTC
NA	NA	TRBV28	TRBJ1-2	CASSSPQGIMSYTF	TGTGCCAGCAGTTCACCTCAGGGGATCATGAGCTACACCTTC
NA	NA	TRBV7-2	TRBJ2-1	CASSPGVSRTRYNEQFF	TGTGCCAGCAGCCCGGGGGTTTCCAGGACACGATACAATGAGCAGTTCTTC
NA	NA	TRBV6-5	TRBJ1-2	CASSYSRGADYGYTF	TGTGCCAGCAGTTACTCGAGGGGGGCGGACTATGGCTACACCTTC
once	NA	TRBV3-1/TRBV3-2	TRBJ2-2	CASSQRYNTGELFF	TGTGCCAGCAGCCAGCGTTATAACACCGGGGAGCTGTTTTTT
once	NA	TRBV5-1	TRBJ2-5	CASSLATQSGSRETQYF	TGCGCCAGCAGCTTGGCTACGCAATCAGGGTCCCGGGAGACCCAGTACTTC
NA	TRBD1	TRBV7-2	TRBJ1-1	CASSLRDRGKSEAFF	TGTGCCAGCAGCTTAAGGGACAGGGGAAAGAGTGAAGCTTTCTTT
NA	TRBD1	TRBV9	TRBJ1-3	CASSVERGRGNTIYF	TGTGCCAGCAGCGTAGAGAGGGGGCGAGGAAACACCATATATTTT
NA	NA	TRBV6-4	TRBJ1-5	CASRPKLGSNQPQHF	TGTGCCAGCAGGCCCAAACTCGGTAGCAATCAGCCCCAGCATTTT
NA	NA	TRBV6-1	TRBJ1-5	CASSEAHGDNKPQHF	TGTGCCAGCAGTGAAGCGCACGGGGACAACAAGCCCCAGCATTTT
once	TRBD2	TRBV29-1	TRBJ2-3	CSVEGGRDADTQYF	TGCAGCGTTGAGGGGGGGAGGGACGCAGATACGCAGTATTTT
NA	NA	TRBV19	TRBJ2-7	CASSIQTSGVGYEQYF	TGTGCCAGTAGTATACAAACTTCAGGTGTGGGATACGAGCAGTACTTC
NA	NA	TRBV27	TRBJ1-2	CASSLSKGRGYTF	TGTGCCAGCAGTTTATCAAAGGGCCGTGGCTACACCTTC
NA	NA	TRBV5-5	TRBJ1-5	CASSFVGNSNQPQHF	TGTGCCAGCAGCTTCGTGGGGAATAGCAATCAGCCCCAGCATTTT
once	NA	TRBV30	TRBJ1-3	CAWSPLSSGNTIYF	TGTGCCTGGAGTCCACTTAGCTCTGGAAACACCATATATTTT
NA	NA	TRBV7-3	TRBJ2-5	CASSFGGGETQYF	TGTGCCAGCAGCTTTGGCGGCGGGGAGACCCAGTACTTC
NA	NA	TRBV6-4	TRBJ1-1	CASRRTAENTEAFF	TGTGCCAGCAGGCGGACAGCCGAGAACACTGAAGCTTTCTTT
NA	NA	TRBV12-3/TRBV12-4	TRBJ2-2	CASTRTAGELFF	TGTGCCAGCACAAGGACAGCCGGGGAGCTGTTTTTT
NA	TRBD2	TRBV5-1	TRBJ2-5	CASSVSGTSGGGETQYF	TGCGCCAGCAGCGTCTCCGGGACTAGCGGGGGTGGGGAGACCCAGTACTTC
NA	NA	TRBV4-2	TRBJ1-5	CASSQESGQPQHF	TGTGCCAGCAGCCAAGAGAGCGGCCAGCCCCAGCATTTT
NA	TRBD1	TRBV6-5	TRBJ1-6	CASSYRGQINSPLHF	TGTGCCAGCAGTTACCGGGGACAGATAAATTCACCCCTCCACTTT
once	TRBD1	TRBV11-3	TRBJ2-5	CASSLGAGQGQETQYF	TGTGCCAGCAGCTTAGGGGCGGGACAGGGGCAAGAGACCCAGTACTTC
NA	NA	TRBV7-9	TRBJ2-2	CASSSLDLWQAGELFF	TGTGCCAGCAGCTCCCTGGATTTGTGGCAAGCCGGGGAGCTGTTTTTT
NA	TRBD2	TRBV13	TRBJ2-2	CASSGTRAVPGELFF	TGTGCCAGCAGCGGGACTAGGGCTGTCCCCGGGGAGCTGTTTTTT
few	NA	TRBV19	TRBJ1-5	CASSPLSGNQPQHF	TGTGCCAGTAGCCCTTTAAGTGGGAATCAGCCCCAGCATTTT
NA	NA	TRBV11-2	TRBJ2-7	CASSLDLLADNFYEQYF	TGTGCCAGCAGCTTAGATCTTTTAGCGGACAACTTCTACGAGCAGTACTTC
NA	NA	TRBV7-2	TRBJ2-1	CASSSGASRSEQFF	TGTGCCAGCAGCTCAGGTGCGTCCAGGAGTGAGCAGTTCTTC
NA	NA	TRBV30	TRBJ1-5	CAWRLGGSGNQPQHF	TGTGCCTGGAGGCTTGGGGGTAGTGGCAATCAGCCCCAGCATTTT
NA	TRBD1	TRBV28	TRBJ1-1	CASSSGQTNTEAFF	TGTGCCAGCAGTTCGGGACAGACGAACACTGAAGCTTTCTTT
NA	TRBD1	TRBV28	TRBJ2-7	CASRPGGSPSGGF	TGTGCCAGCAGGCCAGGAGGTTCCCCGTCAGGGGGCTTC
NA	TRBD1	TRBV7-9	TRBJ1-2	CASSLGTGGPGYTF	TGTGCCAGCAGCTTAGGGACAGGGGGCCCTGGCTACACCTTC
NA	TRBD2	TRBV7-8	TRBJ2-5	CASSLRAGTSGQETQYF	TGTGCCAGCAGCTTAAGGGCCGGGACTAGCGGGCAAGAGACCCAGTACTTC
few	NA	TRBV19	TRBJ2-1	CASRNSEFESYNEQFF	TGTGCCAGTAGGAATAGCGAGTTCGAATCCTACAATGAGCAGTTCTTC
NA	NA	TRBV3-1/TRBV3-2	TRBJ1-6	CASSQGASNSPLHF	TGTGCCAGCAGCCAAGGGGCGTCTAATTCACCCCTCCACTTT
NA	NA	TRBV4-2	TRBJ2-7	CASSQDRDYEQYF	TGTGCCAGCAGCCAAGATAGGGACTACGAGCAGTACTTC
NA	TRBD2	TRBV27	TRBJ2-1	CASRSAGAGLNEQFF	TGTGCCAGCAGGTCAGCGGGAGCCGGTTTAAATGAGCAGTTCTTC
few	NA	TRBV2	TRBJ1-1	CASSELGGGYGEAFF	TGTGCCAGCAGTGAATTGGGTGGGGGCTATGGTGAAGCTTTCTTT
NA	NA	TRBV2	TRBJ2-6	CASSERAGANVLTF	TGTGCCAGCAGTGAAAGGGCCGGGGCCAACGTCCTGACTTTC
NA	NA	TRBV28	TRBJ2-1	CASSLPGREQFF	TGTGCCAGCAGTTTACCGGGCAGGGAGCAGTTCTTC
NA	NA	TRBV2	TRBJ2-3	CAGGPEGYGDTQYF	TGTGCCGGCGGGCCAGAAGGGTATGGAGATACGCAGTATTTT
NA	NA	TRBV7-9	TRBJ2-1	CASSLLGGTGEHTYNEQFF	TGTGCCAGCAGCCTCTTAGGGGGGACTGGAGAACATACCTACAATGAGCAGTTCTTC
NA	NA	TRBV6-5	TRBJ1-4	CASGKGVREKLFF	TGTGCCAGCGGTAAGGGAGTCAGGGAAAAACTGTTTTTT
NA	NA	TRBV5-1	TRBJ2-3	CASSADGTTQYF	TGCGCCAGCAGCGCCGACGGGACCACGCAGTATTTT
NA	NA	TRBV3-1/TRBV3-2	TRBJ1-2	CASSHGDTYGYTF	TGTGCCAGCAGCCACGGGGACACCTATGGCTACACCTTC
NA	TRBD1	TRBV5-1	TRBJ1-2	CASSTNGQGIRGYTF	TGCGCCAGCAGCACCAATGGACAGGGGATTAGGGGCTACACCTTC
NA	NA	TRBV5-1	TRBJ2-1	CASTQSGSDEQFF	TGCGCCAGCACCCAGTCCGGGAGCGATGAGCAGTTCTTC
NA	NA	TRBV7-2	TRBJ2-1	CASSLVSSNEQFF	TGTGCCAGCAGCTTAGTAAGTTCCAATGAGCAGTTCTTC
NA	NA	TRBV6-1	TRBJ1-3	CASSEAIVYEGALRNTIYF	TGTGCCAGCAGTGAAGCGATAGTTTACGAGGGCGCACTTCGAAACACCATATATTTT
NA	NA	TRBV5-4	TRBJ2-3	CASSLPGRGTDTQYF	TGTGCCAGCAGCTTGCCCGGGAGAGGCACAGATACGCAGTATTTT
NA	NA	TRBV5-1	TRBJ1-4	CASSLVGQDEKLFF	TGCGCCAGCAGCTTGGTGGGACAAGATGAAAAACTGTTTTTT
NA	NA	TRBV30	TRBJ1-3	CAWEPGSGNTIYF	TGTGCCTGGGAACCGGGCTCTGGAAACACCATATATTTT
once	NA	TRBV14	TRBJ1-5	CASSQTSGQPQHF	TGTGCCAGCAGCCAAACATCGGGTCAGCCCCAGCATTTT